The 15 T cell receptor beta chains in this list originate from one sample, sequenced in a study of Graves' ophthalmopathy and Graves' hyperthyroidism. Using RNA transcripts, the TCR beta CDR3 regions were amplified. Amplification began with first-round RT-PCR using HTBI primers, then second-round multiplex PCR was performed. TCRdb reanalysed the multiplex PCR reads using MiXCR and keeps one entry per CDR3 protein. The sample lists around 1,200,000 distinct CDR3 sequences, roughly two fifths seen once, with roughly 10% in the top ten. Input material: peripheral blood or thyroid tissue (not recorded which). The receptor source for this set is an adult man with Graves' hyperthyroidism.

This clonotype was detected only a few times. This CDR3 reads CASSLSVQSEQYF. The CDR3 region has the DNA TGCGCCAGCAGCTTGTCTGTACAGTCCGAGCAGTACTTC. The gene calls are TRBV5-1 and TRBJ2-7, with D hard to call. CDR3 length: 13 residues. Looked up from germline, CDR1 is SGHRS and CDR2 is YFSETQ. V was cut by 1 base and J by 6 bases, with 11 bases left in between.

The V call is TRBV9, the J call TRBJ1-5; possibly TRBD1 for D (6 bases). The CDR3 totals 15 residues. Germline V lookup: CDR1 SGDLS, CDR2 YYNGEE. Trimming shortened V by 2 bases and J by 7 bases, and 16 bases separated the two germline ends. The CDR3 sequence: CASSVEGTFGQPQHF. The CDR3 bases are TGTGCCAGCAGCGTCGAAGGGACATTTGGGCAGCCCCAGCATTTT.

Regarding this clonotype: One junction end does not reproduce the germline sequence, and a read error may be involved. The V gene is TRBV5-1, the J gene TRBJ1-2; D uncertain. The V gene's germline CDR1 is SGHRS and CDR2 YFSETQ. The CDR3 is 15 amino acids. CDR3 in amino acids: CASTLLGWRPGGYTF. CDR3 DNA sequence: TGCGCCAGCACCTTGCTTGGTTGGAGGCCCGGGGGCTACACCTTC.

With respect to this clonotype: At one end, the junction sequence differs from germline, possibly due to a read error. This rearrangement joins TRBV7-3 to TRBJ2-5; D gene uncertain. Per germline, CDR1 SGHTA and CDR2 FQGTGA. The CDR3 sequence is 12 residues long. The CDR3 DNA sequence: TGCGCCAGCAGCCACAACCAAGAGACCCGGTACTTC. This sequence encodes CASSHNQETRYF.

This chain uses TRBV29-1 with TRBJ1-2; D possibly corresponds to TRBD1 (6 bases). From germline, CDR1 is SQVTM and CDR2 ANQGSEA. CDR3 length equals 11 residues. V lost 8 bases to trimming and J lost 7 bases, with 14 bases between them. In nucleotides, the CDR3 is TGCAGCTTGGCACAGGGTGGTGGCTACACCTTC. This codes for CSLAQGGGYTF.

The chain carries TRBV6-5 and TRBJ2-7, with D tentatively TRBD2 (5 bases). Germline lookup yields CDR1 MNHEY and CDR2 SVGAGI. V was pared by 2 bases and J by 6 bases, with 11 bases between. This CDR3 has 13 amino acids. DNA for the CDR3: TGTGCCAGCAGTTACGGGGAGAACTCCGAGCAGTACTTC. This translates into CASSYGENSEQYF.

The chain joins TRBV29-1 to TRBJ2-2; 8 nucleotides align to TRBD2. CDR3 length: 14 amino acids. Germline loops: CDR1 SQVTM, CDR2 ANQGSEA. The junction had 1 base not matched to a gene; V was cut back by 2 bases and J by 2 bases. The CDR3 protein is CSVEREGNTGELFF. CDR3 DNA sequence: TGCAGCGTTGAACGGGAGGGTAACACCGGGGAGCTGTTTTTT.

This clonotype was observed many times. CDR3 coding DNA: TGTGCCACCAGTGACTACGGGACAGCGCAAGAGACCCAGTACTTC. Its protein product is CATSDYGTAQETQYF. V gene TRBV24-1 combines with J gene TRBJ2-5; TRBD1 matches 7 bases. J gave up 2 bases and V 4 bases, and 6 bases lay outside the gene matches. CDR3 length: 15 amino acids. Germline loops: CDR1 KGHDR, CDR2 SFDVKD.

This chain joins TRBV28 and TRBJ2-5; 15 nucleotides agree with TRBD2. The J segment lost 4 bases and the V segment lost 6 bases, leaving 12 bases of the junction unmatched. This CDR3 has 18 residues. Germline V gives CDR1 MDHEN, CDR2 SYDVKM. CDR3 in DNA: TGTGCCAGCAGAGGAGTTCCGGGACTAGCGGGAGGAGGAGAGACCCAGTACTTC. Protein product: CASRGVPGLAGGGETQYF.

CDR3: CAWSTSGTTLHF. DNA for the CDR3: TGTGCCTGGAGTACCTCAGGGACAACCCTCCACTTT. V usage is TRBV7-2 and J usage is TRBJ1-6, with a weak D call TRBD1 (6 bases). Trimming left V 11 bases short and J 14 bases short, with 19 bases between. Germline V CDR1 and CDR2: SGHTA, FQGNSA. CDR3 length equals 12 residues.

The V gene is TRBV24-1, the J gene TRBJ1-1, with D hard to call. The ends were cut back, 3 bases at V and 1 base at J, with 5 bases in the middle. The CDR3 consists of 13 residues. Germline CDR1 is KGHDR and CDR2 is SFDVKD. CDR3 sequence (DNA): TGTGCCACCAGTGATGGGGAGAACACTGAAGCTTTCTTT. Its protein is CATSDGENTEAFF.

This clonotype was picked up a small number of times. The chain employs TRBV5-4 and TRBJ2-7; D possibly corresponds to TRBD2 (5 bases). Germline CDR1 reads SGHNT; CDR2 reads YYREEE (reference sequence). The germline V and J ends were trimmed by 3 bases and 4 bases, with 14 bases remaining between them. The CDR3 sequence is 14 residues long. CDR3 in amino acids: CASSSAGPSYEQYF. The CDR3 DNA is TGTGCCAGCAGCTCTGCGGGTCCTTCTTACGAGCAGTACTTC.

This chain uses TRBV20-1 with TRBJ2-5; TRBD1 agrees at 9 bases. The CDR3 covers 15 residues. V lost 6 bases to trimming and J lost 4 bases; unmatched junction nucleotides: 12. Looked up from germline, CDR1 is DFQATT and CDR2 is SNEGSKA (reference sequence). As DNA, the CDR3 is TGCAGTGCACCGGGGGCCGGGACAGGGTCAGAGACCCAGTACTTC. Its protein is CSAPGAGTGSETQYF.

The table lists this clonotype with a few counts. The chain links TRBV20-1 to TRBJ1-6; unclear D gene. The CDR3 extends over 15 amino acids. V lost 7 bases, J lost 0 bases, and 13 bases lay in between. CDR1 is DFQATT and CDR2 is SNEGSKA in the germline V gene (reference sequence). The CDR3 DNA reads TGCAGTGTCCGCACGACACCCTCCTATAATTCACCCCTCCACTTT. This codes for CSVRTTPSYNSPLHF.

This clonotype was observed many times. This chain links TRBV29-1 with TRBJ2-7; D is possibly TRBD1 or TRBD2 (5 bases each). This CDR3 region has 16 residues. The V and J ends lost 4 bases and 4 bases respectively, with 23 bases between them. The germline V gene has CDR1 SQVTM and CDR2 ANQGSEA. The CDR3 region is CSVAGLSARRTYEQYF. CDR3 nucleotides: TGCAGCGTTGCAGGGCTTAGCGCTAGAAGAACATACGAGCAGTACTTC.